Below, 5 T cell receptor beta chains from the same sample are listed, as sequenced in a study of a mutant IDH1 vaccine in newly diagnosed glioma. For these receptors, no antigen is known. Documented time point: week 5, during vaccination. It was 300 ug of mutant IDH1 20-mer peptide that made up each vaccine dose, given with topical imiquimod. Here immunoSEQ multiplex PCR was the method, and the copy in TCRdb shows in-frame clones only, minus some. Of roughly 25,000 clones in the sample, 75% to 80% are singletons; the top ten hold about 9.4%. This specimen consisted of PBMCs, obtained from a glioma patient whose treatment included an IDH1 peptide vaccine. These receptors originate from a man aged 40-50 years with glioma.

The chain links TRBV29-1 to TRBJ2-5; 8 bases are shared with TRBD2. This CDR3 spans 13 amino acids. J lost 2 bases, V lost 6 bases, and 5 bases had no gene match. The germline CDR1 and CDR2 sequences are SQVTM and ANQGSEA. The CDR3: CSVAGVRQETQYF. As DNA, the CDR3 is TGCAGCGTAGCGGGAGTGAGACAAGAGACCCAGTACTTC.

The CDR3 loop reads CASSGLAGRVTGELFF. The CDR3 DNA sequence: TGTGCCAGCAGTGGACTAGCGGGTAGAGTAACCGGGGAGCTGTTTTTT. This chain uses TRBV27 with TRBJ2-2; 11 bases map to TRBD2. The CDR3 covers 16 residues. Losses at the gene ends were 5 bases for V and 5 bases for J; bases not matched to a gene: 7. Germline V lookup: CDR1 MNHEY, CDR2 SMNVEV (reference sequence).

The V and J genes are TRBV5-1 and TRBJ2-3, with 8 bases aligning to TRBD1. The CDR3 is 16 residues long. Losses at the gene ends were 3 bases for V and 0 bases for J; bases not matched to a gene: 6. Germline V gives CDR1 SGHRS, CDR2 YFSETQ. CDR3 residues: CASSSSGQVSTDTQYF. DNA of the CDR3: TGCGCCAGCAGCTCTTCGGGACAGGTTAGCACAGATACGCAGTATTTT.

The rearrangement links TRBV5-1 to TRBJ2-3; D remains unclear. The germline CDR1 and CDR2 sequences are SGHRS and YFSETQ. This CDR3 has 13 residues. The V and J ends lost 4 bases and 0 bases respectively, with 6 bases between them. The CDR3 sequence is CASSSPSTDTQYF. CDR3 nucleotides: TGCGCCAGCAGCAGCCCTAGCACAGATACGCAGTATTTT. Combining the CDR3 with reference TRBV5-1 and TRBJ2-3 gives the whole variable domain KAGVTQTPRYLIKTRGQQVTLSCSPISGHRSVSWYQQTPGQGLQFLFEYFSETQRNKGNFPGRFSGRQFSNSRSEMNVSTLELGDSALYLCASSSPSTDTQYFGPGTRLTVL.

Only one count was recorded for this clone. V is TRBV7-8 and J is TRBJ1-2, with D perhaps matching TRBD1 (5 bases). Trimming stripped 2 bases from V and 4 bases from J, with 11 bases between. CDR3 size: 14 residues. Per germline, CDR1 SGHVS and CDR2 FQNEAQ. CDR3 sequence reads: CASSLRDAIYGYTF. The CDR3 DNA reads TGTGCCAGCAGCTTACGGGACGCCATCTATGGCTACACCTTC.